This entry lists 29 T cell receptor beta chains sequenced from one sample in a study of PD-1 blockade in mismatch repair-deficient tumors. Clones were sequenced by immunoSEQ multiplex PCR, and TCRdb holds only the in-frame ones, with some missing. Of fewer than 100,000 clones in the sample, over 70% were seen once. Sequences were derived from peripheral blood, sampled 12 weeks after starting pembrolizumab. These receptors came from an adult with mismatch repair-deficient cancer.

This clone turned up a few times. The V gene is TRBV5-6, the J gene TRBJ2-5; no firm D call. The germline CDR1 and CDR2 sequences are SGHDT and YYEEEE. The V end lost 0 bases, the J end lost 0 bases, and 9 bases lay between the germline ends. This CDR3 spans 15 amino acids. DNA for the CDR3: TGTGCCAGCAGCTTGGGGCCAGACCACCAAGAGACCCAGTACTTC. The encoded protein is CASSLGPDHQETQYF.

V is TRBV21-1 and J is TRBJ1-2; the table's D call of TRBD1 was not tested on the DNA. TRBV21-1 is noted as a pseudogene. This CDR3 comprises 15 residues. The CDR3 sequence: CASSNGQVLGDGYTF. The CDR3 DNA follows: TGTGCCAGCAGCAATGGACAGGTTCTAGGGGATGGCTACACCTTC.

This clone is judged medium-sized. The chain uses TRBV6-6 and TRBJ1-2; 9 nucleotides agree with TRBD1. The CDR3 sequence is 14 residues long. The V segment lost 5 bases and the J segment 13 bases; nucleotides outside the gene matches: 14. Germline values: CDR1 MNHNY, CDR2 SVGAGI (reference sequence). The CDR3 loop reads CASSGRDREEVCTF. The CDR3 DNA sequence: TGTGCCAGCAGTGGCCGGGACAGGGAGGAGGTTTGCACCTTC.

CDR3 loop: CASSFTGTRDYEQYF. In DNA, the CDR3 is TGCGCCAGCAGCTTCACCGGGACTAGGGACTACGAGCAGTACTTC. The chain is built from TRBV5-1 and TRBJ2-7; 8 bases line up with TRBD2. J was trimmed by 3 bases and V by 2 bases; bases with no gene match: 7. The length of the CDR3 is 15 residues. Germline CDR1 SGHRS, CDR2 YFSETQ.

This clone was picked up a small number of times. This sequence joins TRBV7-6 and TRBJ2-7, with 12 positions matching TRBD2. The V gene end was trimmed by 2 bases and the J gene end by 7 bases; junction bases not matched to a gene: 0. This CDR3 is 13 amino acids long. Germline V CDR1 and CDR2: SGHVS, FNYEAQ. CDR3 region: CASSLTSGREQYF. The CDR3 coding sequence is TGTGCCAGCAGCTTAACTAGCGGGAGGGAGCAGTACTTC.

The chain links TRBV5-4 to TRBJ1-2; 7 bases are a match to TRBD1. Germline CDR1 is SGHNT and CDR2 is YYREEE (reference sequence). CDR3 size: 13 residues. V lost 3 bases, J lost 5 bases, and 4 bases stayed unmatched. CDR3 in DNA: TGTGCCAGCAGCTCGGGACAGTTATATGGCTACACCTTC. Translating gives CASSSGQLYGYTF.

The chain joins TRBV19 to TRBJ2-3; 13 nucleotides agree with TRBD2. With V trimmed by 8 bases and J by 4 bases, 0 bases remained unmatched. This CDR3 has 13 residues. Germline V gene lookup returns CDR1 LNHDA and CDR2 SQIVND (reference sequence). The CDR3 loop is CASGLAGADTQYF. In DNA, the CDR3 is TGTGCCAGTGGACTAGCGGGAGCAGATACGCAGTATTTT. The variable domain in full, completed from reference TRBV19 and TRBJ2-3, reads DGGITQSPKYLFRKEGQNVTLSCEQNLNHDAMYWYRQDPGQGLRLIYYSQIVNDFQKGDIAEGYSVSREKKESFPLTVTSAQKNPTAFYLCASGLAGADTQYFGPGTRLTVL.

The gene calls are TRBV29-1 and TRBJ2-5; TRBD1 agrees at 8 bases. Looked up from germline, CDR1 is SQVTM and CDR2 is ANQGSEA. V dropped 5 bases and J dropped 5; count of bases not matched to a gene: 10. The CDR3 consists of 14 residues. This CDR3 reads CSVWTGLARETQYF. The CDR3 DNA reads TGCAGCGTTTGGACAGGGTTGGCACGGGAGACCCAGTACTTC.

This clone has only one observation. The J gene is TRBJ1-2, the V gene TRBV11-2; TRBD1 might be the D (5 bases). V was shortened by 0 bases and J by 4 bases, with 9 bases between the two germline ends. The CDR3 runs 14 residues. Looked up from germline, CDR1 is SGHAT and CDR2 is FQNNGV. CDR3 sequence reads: CASSLESGTYGYTF. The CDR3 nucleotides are TGTGCCAGCAGCTTAGAATCCGGGACCTATGGCTACACCTTC.

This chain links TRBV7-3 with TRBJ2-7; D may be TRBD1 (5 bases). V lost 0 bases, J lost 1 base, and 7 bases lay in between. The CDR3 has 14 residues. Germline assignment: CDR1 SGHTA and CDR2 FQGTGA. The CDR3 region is CASSLTGASYEQYF. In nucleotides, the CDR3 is TGTGCCAGCAGCTTAACAGGGGCGTCCTACGAGCAGTACTTC. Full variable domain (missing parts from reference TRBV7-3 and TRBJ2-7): GAGVSQTPSNKVTEKGKYVELRCDPISGHTALYWYRQSLGQGPEFLIYFQGTGAADDSGLPNDRFFAVRPEGSVSTLKIQRTERGDSAVYLCASSLTGASYEQYFGPGTRLTVT.

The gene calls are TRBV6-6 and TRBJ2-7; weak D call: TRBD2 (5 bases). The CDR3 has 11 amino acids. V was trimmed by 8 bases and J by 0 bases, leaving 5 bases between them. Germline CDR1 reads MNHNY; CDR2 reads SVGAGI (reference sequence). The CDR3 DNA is TGTGCCAGCGGGAGCTCCTACGAGCAGTACTTC. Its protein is CASGSSYEQYF.

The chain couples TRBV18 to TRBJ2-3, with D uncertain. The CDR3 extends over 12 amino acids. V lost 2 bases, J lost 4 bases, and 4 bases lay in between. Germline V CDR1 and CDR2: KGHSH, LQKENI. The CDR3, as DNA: TGTGCCAGCTCACCAGATTCAGATACGCAGTATTTT. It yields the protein CASSPDSDTQYF.

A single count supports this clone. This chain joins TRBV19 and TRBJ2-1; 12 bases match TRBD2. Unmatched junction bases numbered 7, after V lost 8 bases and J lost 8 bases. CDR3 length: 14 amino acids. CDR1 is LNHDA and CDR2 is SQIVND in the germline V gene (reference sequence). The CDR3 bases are TGTGCCAGTGGTGCTAGCGGGAGGGCCGATGAGCAGTTCTTC. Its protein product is CASGASGRADEQFF.

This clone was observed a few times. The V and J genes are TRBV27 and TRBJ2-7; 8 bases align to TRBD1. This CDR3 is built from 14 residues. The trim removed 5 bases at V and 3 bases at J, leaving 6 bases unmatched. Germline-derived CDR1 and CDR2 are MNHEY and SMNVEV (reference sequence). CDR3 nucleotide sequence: TGTGCCAGCAGTGGACAGGGCCCTCGCTACGAGCAGTACTTC. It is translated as CASSGQGPRYEQYF.

The CDR3 protein is CASANPGELFF. CDR3 nucleotides: TGTGCCAGCGCTAATCCCGGGGAGCTGTTTTTT. The gene calls are TRBV2 and TRBJ2-2; D remains ambiguous. V lost 8 bases, J lost 6 bases, and 7 bases lay in between. This CDR3 has 11 amino acids. The germline gives CDR1 SNHLY, CDR2 FYNNEI.

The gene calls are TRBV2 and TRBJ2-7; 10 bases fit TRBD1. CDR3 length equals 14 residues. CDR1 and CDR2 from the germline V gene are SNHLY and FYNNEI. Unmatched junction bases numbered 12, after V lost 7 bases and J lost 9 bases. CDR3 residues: CASTRDRGGVGQYF. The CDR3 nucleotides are TGTGCCAGCACCCGGGACAGGGGAGGTGTCGGGCAGTACTTC.

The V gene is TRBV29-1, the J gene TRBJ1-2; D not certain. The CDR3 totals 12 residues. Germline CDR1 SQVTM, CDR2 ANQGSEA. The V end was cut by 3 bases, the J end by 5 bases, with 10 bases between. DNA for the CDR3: TGCAGCGTTGAGCTAGCAGCTTATGGCTACACCTTC. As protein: CSVELAAYGYTF.

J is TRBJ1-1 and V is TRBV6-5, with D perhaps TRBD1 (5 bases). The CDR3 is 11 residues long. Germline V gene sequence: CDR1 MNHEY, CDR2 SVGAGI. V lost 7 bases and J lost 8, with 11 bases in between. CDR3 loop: CASNFAGEAFF. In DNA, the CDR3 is TGTGCCAGCAATTTTGCAGGGGAAGCTTTCTTT.

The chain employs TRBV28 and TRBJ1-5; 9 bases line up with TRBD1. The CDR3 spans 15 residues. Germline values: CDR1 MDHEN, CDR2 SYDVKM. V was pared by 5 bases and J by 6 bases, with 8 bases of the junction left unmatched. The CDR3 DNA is TGTGCCAGCAGTGGGGACAGGGAAGGAATTCAGCCCCAGCATTTT. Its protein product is CASSGDREGIQPQHF.

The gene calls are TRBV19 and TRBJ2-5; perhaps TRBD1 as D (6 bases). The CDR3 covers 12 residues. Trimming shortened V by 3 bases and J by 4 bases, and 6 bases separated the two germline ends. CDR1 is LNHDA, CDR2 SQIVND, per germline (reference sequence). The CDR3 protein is CASSMTGETQYF. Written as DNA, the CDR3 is TGTGCCAGTAGTATGACAGGAGAGACCCAGTACTTC.

The CDR3 is CSVAHSLGTEAFF. Written as DNA, the CDR3 is TGCAGCGTTGCCCACAGCTTGGGCACTGAAGCTTTCTTT. This chain links TRBV29-1 with TRBJ1-1; D remains ambiguous. The V end lost 4 bases, the J end lost 4 bases, and 13 bases lay between the germline ends. Germline V gene lookup returns CDR1 SQVTM and CDR2 ANQGSEA. The CDR3 length is 13 residues. Drawing the rest from reference TRBV29-1 and TRBJ1-1, the complete variable domain is SAVISQKPSRDICQRGTSLTIQCQVDSQVTMMFWYRQQPGQSLTLIATANQGSEATYESGFVIDKFPISRPNLTFSTLTVSNMSPEDSSIYLCSVAHSLGTEAFFGQGTRLTVV.

CDR3 loop: CASSSLAGGPYEQYF. The CDR3 DNA follows: TGTGCCAGCAGCTCGTTAGCGGGAGGGCCCTACGAGCAGTACTTC. V usage is TRBV5-4 and J usage is TRBJ2-7, with 11 bases lining up with TRBD2. The V segment lost 3 bases and the J segment 2 bases; nucleotides outside the gene matches: 4. Looked up from germline, CDR1 is SGHNT and CDR2 is YYREEE (reference sequence). This CDR3 has 15 residues.

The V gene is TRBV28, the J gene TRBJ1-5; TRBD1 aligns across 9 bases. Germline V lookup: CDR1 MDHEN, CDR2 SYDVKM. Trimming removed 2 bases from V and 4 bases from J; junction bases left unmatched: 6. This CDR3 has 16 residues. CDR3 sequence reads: CASSLPQTGGNQPQHF. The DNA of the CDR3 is TGTGCCAGCAGTTTACCTCAGACAGGGGGTAATCAGCCCCAGCATTTT. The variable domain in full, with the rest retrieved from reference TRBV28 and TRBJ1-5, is DVKVTQSSRYLVKRTGEKVFLECVQDMDHENMFWYRQDPGLGLRLIYFSYDVKMKEKGDIPEGYSVSREKKERFSLILESASTNQTSMYLCASSLPQTGGNQPQHFGDGTRLSIL.

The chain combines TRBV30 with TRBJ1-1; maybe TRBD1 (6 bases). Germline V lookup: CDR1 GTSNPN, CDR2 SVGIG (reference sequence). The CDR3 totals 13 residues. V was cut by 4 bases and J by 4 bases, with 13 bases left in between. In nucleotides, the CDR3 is TGTGCCTGGAATCTCGGGGGGCTCACTGAAGCTTTCTTT. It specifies CAWNLGGLTEAFF.

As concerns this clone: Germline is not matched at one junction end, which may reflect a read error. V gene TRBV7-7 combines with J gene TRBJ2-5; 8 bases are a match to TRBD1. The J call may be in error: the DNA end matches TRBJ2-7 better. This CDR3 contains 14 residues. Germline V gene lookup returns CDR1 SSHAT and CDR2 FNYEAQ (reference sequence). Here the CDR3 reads CASSIGQGFYEQYF. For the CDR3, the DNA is TGTGCTAGCAGCATTGGACAGGGATTCTACGAGCAGTACTTC.

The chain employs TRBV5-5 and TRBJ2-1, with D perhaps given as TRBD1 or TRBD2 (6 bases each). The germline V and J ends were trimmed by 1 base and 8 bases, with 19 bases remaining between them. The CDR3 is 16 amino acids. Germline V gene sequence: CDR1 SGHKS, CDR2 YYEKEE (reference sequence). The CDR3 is CASSLYDRGPMDEQFF. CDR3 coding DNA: TGTGCCAGCAGCTTGTACGATCGGGGGCCGATGGATGAGCAGTTCTTC.

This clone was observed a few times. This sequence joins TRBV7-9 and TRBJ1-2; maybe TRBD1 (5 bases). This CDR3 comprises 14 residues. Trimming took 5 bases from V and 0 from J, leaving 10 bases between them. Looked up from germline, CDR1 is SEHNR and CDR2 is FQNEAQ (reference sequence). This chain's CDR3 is CASSTTETNYGYTF. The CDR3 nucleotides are TGTGCCAGCAGCACGACAGAGACTAACTATGGCTACACCTTC.

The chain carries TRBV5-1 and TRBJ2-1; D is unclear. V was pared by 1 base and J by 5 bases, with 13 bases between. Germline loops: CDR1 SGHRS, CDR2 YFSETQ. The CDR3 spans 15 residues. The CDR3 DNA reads TGCGCCAGCAGCTTGTACTACCCAATTGACAATGAGCAGTTCTTC. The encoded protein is CASSLYYPIDNEQFF.

The CDR3 DNA follows: TGTGCCAGCAGCTTCCTGGGGGCGGACCGCAACACTGAAGCTTTCTTT. Its translation: CASSFLGADRNTEAFF. The chain combines TRBV5-6 with TRBJ1-1; a possible D gene is TRBD1 (6 bases). The CDR3 loop spans 16 amino acids. In germline, CDR1 is SGHDT, CDR2 YYEEEE. Trimming pared 2 bases from V and 2 bases from J, leaving 16 bases between.